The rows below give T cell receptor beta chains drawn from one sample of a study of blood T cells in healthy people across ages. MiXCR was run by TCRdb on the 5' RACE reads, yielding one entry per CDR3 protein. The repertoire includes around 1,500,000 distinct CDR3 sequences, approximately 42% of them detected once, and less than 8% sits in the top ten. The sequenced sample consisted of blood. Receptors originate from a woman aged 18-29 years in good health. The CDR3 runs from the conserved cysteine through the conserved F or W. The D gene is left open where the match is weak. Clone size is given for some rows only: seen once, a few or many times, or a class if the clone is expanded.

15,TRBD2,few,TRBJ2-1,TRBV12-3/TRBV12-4,TGTGCCAGCAGACGAAGGGGAGGGGCCTACAATGAGCAGTTCTTC,CASRRRGGAYNEQFF
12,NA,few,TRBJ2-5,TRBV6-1,TGTGCCAGCATAGGGGCAGCAGAGACCCAGTACTTC,CASIGAAETQYF
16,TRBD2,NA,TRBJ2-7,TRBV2,TGTGCCAGCAGTGTTCGAGGGAGCGGGGGGGCCCACGAGCAGTACTTC,CASSVRGSGGAHEQYF
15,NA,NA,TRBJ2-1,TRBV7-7,TGTGCTAGCAGCTTAGTCGGCGGTTCAGAAGCCGAGCAGTTCTTC,CASSLVGGSEAEQFF
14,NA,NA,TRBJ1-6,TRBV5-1,TGCGCCAGCAGCGCTGGACTTTATAATTCACCCCTCCACTTT,CASSAGLYNSPLHF
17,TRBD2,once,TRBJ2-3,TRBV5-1,TGCGCCAGCAGCGACATTGTTGGCGGGGGGCGCACAGATACGCAGTATTTT,CASSDIVGGGRTDTQYF
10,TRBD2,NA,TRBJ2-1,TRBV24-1,TGTGCCACCGGGAGGGCAGGGCGGTTCTTC,CATGRAGRFF
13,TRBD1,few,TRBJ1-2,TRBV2,TGTGCCAGCGTCCGGGACAGGGGAAATGGCTACACCTTC,CASVRDRGNGYTF
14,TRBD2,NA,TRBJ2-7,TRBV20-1,TGCAGTGCTAGAAGGGGACTAGCGTTCCACGAGCAGTACTTC,CSARRGLAFHEQYF
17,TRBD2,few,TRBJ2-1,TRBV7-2,TGTGCCAGCAGCTTTGGGACTAGCGGGATATTGGTTACTGAGCAGTTCTTC,CASSFGTSGILVTEQFF
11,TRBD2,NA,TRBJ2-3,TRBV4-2,TGTGCCCCCCTCGGGGGGGATACGCAGTATTTT,CAPLGGDTQYF
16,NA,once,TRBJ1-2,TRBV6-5,TGTGCCAGCAGTTATTTCTGGAGCCTAGCTAACTATGGCCACACCTTC,CASSYFWSLANYGHTF
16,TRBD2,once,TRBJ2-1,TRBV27,TGTGCCAGCAGTTACTCTTCCGGGACTAGTATTTTGGAGCAGTTCTTC,CASSYSSGTSILEQFF
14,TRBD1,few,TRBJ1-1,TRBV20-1,TGCAGTGCTACCCTGACAGGGGTGAACACTGAAGCTTTCTTT,CSATLTGVNTEAFF
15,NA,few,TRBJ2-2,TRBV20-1,TGCAGTGCTAGAGGAGGAACGGGGAACACCGGGGAGCTGTTTTTT,CSARGGTGNTGELFF
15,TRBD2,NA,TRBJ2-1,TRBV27,TGTGCCAGCAGTACGGGACTAGCGGGATTCAATGAGCAGTTCTTC,CASSTGLAGFNEQFF
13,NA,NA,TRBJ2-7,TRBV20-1,TGCAGTGCAGAAACTCATAGGGACAATGAGCAGTACTTC,CSAETHRDNEQYF
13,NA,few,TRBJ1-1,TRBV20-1,TGCAGTGCTAGGAGGCAGGCAAACACTGAAGCTTTCTTT,CSARRQANTEAFF
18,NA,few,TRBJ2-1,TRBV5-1,TGCGCCAGCAGTTTCCGCCCCCGGGACACCAATACCTACAATGAGCAGTTCTTC,CASSFRPRDTNTYNEQFF
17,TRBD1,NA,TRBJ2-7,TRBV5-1,TGCGCCAGCAGCTTGTTGGTCTTGGGCCAGGGGGCCTACGAGCAGTACTTC,CASSLLVLGQGAYEQYF
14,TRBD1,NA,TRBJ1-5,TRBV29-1,TGCAGCGTCCCGGGACAGGGGGCTGCTCAGCCCCAGCATTTT,CSVPGQGAAQPQHF
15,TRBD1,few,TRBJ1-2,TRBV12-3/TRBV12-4,TGTGCCAGCAGTTTAGATCGAGGACAGGAGTATGGCTACACCTTC,CASSLDRGQEYGYTF
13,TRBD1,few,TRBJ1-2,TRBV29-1,TGCAGCGTTGAACCCACAGGGGTTGATGGCTACACCTTC,CSVEPTGVDGYTF
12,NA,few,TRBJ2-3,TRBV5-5,TGTGCCAGCAGCTTGAGCCTAAATACGCAGTATTTT,CASSLSLNTQYF
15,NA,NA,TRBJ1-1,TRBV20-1,TGCAGTGCTAGAGTAGCATCGGCCCCGAACACTGAAGCTTTCTTT,CSARVASAPNTEAFF
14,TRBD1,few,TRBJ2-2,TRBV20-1,TGCAGTGCCGAGGACAGGGGGAACACCGGGGAGCTGTTTTTT,CSAEDRGNTGELFF
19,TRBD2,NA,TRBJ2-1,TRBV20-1,TGCAGTGCTAGAGAACCGCCCACTAGCGGGAGGGCCTCCTACAATGAGCAGTTCTTC,CSAREPPTSGRASYNEQFF
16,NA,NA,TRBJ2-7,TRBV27,TGTGCCAGCAGTTTATTGGGGCTAGAAGGGGTCAATGAGCAGTACTTC,CASSLLGLEGVNEQYF